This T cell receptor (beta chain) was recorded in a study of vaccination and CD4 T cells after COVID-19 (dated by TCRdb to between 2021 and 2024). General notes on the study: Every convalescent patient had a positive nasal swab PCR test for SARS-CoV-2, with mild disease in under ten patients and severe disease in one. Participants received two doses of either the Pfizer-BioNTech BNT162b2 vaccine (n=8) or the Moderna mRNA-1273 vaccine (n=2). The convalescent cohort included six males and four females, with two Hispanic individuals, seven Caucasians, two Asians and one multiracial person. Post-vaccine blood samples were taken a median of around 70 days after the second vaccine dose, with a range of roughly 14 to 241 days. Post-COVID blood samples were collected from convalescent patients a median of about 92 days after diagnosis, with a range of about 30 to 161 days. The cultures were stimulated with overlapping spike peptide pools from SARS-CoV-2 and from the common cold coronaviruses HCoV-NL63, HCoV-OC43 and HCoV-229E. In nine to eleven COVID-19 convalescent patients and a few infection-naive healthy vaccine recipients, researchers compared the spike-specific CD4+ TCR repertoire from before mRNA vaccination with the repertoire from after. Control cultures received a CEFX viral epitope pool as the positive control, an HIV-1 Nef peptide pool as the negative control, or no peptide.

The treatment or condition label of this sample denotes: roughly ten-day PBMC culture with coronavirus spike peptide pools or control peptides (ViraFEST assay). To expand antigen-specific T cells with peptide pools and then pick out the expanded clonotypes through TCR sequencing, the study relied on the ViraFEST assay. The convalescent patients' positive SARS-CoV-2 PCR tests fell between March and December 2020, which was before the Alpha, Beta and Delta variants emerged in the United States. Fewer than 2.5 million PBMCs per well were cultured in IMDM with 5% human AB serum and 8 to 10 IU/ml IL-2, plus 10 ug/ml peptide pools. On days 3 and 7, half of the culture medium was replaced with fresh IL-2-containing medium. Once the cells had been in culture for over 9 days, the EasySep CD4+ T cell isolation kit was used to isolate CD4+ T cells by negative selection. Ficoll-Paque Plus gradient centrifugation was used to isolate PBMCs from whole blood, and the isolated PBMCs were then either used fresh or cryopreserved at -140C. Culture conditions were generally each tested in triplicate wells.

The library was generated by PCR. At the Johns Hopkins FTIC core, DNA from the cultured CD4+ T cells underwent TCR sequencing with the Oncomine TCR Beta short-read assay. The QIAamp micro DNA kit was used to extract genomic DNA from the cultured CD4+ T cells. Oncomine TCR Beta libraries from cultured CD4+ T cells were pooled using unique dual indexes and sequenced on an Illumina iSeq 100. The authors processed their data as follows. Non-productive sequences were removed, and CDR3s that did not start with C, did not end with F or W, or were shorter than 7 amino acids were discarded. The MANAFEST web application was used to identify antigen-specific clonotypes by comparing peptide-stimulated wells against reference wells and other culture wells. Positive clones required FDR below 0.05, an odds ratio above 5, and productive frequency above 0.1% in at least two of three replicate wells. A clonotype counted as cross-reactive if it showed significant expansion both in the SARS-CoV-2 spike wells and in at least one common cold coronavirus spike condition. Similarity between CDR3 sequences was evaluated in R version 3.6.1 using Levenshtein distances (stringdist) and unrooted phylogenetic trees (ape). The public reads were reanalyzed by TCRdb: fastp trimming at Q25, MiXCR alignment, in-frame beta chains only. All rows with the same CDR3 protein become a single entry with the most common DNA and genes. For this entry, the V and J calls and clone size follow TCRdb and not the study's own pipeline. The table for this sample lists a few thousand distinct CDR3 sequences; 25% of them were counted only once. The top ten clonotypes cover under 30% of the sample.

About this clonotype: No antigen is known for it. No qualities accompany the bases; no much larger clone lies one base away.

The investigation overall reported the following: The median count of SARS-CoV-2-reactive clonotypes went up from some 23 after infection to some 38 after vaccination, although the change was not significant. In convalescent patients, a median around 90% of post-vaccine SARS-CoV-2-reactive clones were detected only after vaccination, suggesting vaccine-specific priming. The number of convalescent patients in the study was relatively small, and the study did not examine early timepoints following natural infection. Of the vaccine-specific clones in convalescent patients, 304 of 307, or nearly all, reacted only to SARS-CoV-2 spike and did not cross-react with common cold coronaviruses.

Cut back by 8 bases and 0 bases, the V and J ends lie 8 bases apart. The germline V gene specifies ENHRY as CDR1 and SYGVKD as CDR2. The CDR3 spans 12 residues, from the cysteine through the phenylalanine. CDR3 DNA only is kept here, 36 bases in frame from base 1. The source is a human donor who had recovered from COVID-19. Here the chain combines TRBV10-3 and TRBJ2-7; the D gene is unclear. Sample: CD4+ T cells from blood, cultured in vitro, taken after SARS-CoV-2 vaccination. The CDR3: CAIRSVSYEQYF. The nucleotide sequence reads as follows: TGTGCCATCCGGAGCGTCTCCTACGAGCAGTACTTC.